This T cell receptor beta chain was sequenced in a study of regulatory T cells in long-lasting Graves disease. For TCR beta, libraries came from iRepertoire HTBI primers and Arm-PCR of CDR3 regions. MiXCR was run by TCRdb on the multiplex PCR reads, yielding one entry per CDR3 protein. The sample has about 450,000 distinct CDR3 sequences, approximately 14% seen once. The sample holds many counts of this clonotype. From germline, CDR1 is SGHTA and CDR2 FQGTGA. The CDR3 consists of 19 residues. Trimming took 0 bases from V and 3 from J; bases not matched to a gene: 10. Time point here: newly diagnosed GD, antithyroid drugs for less than 3 months. The TCR library was made from RNA that had been extracted from PBMCs in TRIzol. This sample also appeared in a second study, on T cells in Graves' hyperthyroidism and ophthalmopathy. Turning to that study: Every diagnosis used clinical symptoms, serum thyroxine and TRAb, thyroid ultrasound and orbital computed tomography. A first-round RT-PCR of the TCR CDR3 used the HTBI primer set.

The input for sequencing was peripheral blood mononuclear cells (PBMCs), taken at new diagnosis, from a patient treated with antithyroid drugs. The TCR sequence derives from a woman in her forties or fifties with Graves disease. This chain joins TRBV7-3 and TRBJ2-1; TRBD2 matches 11 bases. The CDR3 coding sequence is TGTGCCAGCAGCTTAACGGCTAGCGGGCTAGCGGGGGGCTACAATGAGCAGTTCTTC. It is translated as CASSLTASGLAGGYNEQFF.